A selection of T cell receptor beta chains follows, all from one sample in a study of shared clonotypes between healthy human individuals. Generated by immunoSEQ multiplex PCR, the TCRdb table keeps only in-frame clones and is missing some. In the table there are over a million clones, about four fifths of which are singletons. The sample comprised memory CD4+ T cells from PBMCs. These receptors originate from a man younger than 35 in good health. Some clones in this sample may be carry-over from other donors' samples. The conserved cysteine and the conserved F or W are not part of the CDR3 here. The size entry is marked missing in some rows and otherwise reads once, few, many or a size class.

v_call: TRBV28; clone_size: NA; j_call: TRBJ1-2; cdr3_aa: ASSLEGQGYGYT
v_call: TRBV2; clone_size: NA; j_call: TRBJ2-1; cdr3_aa: ASSGLNSNEQF
v_call: TRBV9; clone_size: NA; j_call: TRBJ1-1; cdr3_aa: ASSIRTGSEAF
v_call: TRBV30; clone_size: once; j_call: TRBJ1-1; cdr3_aa: AWTGGGGTEAF
v_call: TRBV7-9; clone_size: NA; j_call: TRBJ2-2; cdr3_aa: ASSLELGELF
v_call: TRBV5-1; clone_size: NA; j_call: TRBJ2-7; cdr3_aa: ASSPWFEGYEQY
v_call: TRBV2; clone_size: NA; j_call: TRBJ2-7; cdr3_aa: ASSRQGPWLPYEQY
v_call: TRBV7-9; clone_size: few; j_call: TRBJ2-7; cdr3_aa: ASSFWRGSYEQY
v_call: TRBV11-2; clone_size: NA; j_call: TRBJ1-4; cdr3_aa: ASSLATDNEKLF
v_call: TRBV28; clone_size: NA; j_call: TRBJ1-1; cdr3_aa: ASSGGTRDTEAF
v_call: TRBV5-1; clone_size: NA; j_call: TRBJ2-7; cdr3_aa: ASRRSGDSAEQY
v_call: TRBV10-3; clone_size: once; j_call: TRBJ2-1; cdr3_aa: AISESRYAANEQF
v_call: TRBV5-1; clone_size: NA; j_call: TRBJ1-3; cdr3_aa: ASSLQGTRSGNTIY
v_call: TRBV28; clone_size: NA; j_call: TRBJ1-1; cdr3_aa: ASSSIGPNTEAF
v_call: TRBV7-3; clone_size: NA; j_call: TRBJ2-3; cdr3_aa: ASSQDRAGDTQY
v_call: TRBV7-9; clone_size: NA; j_call: TRBJ1-1; cdr3_aa: ASSFTGKAF
v_call: TRBV27; clone_size: once; j_call: TRBJ2-7; cdr3_aa: ASSSSRGRSTYEQY
v_call: TRBV7-8; clone_size: NA; j_call: TRBJ2-3; cdr3_aa: ASSLAASGRTDTQY
v_call: TRBV11-3; clone_size: NA; j_call: TRBJ1-2; cdr3_aa: ASSMTGGINYGYT
v_call: TRBV28; clone_size: NA; j_call: TRBJ2-1; cdr3_aa: ASSLVSGSGTYNEQF
v_call: TRBV5-1; clone_size: few; j_call: TRBJ2-2; cdr3_aa: ASSLEGAGELF
v_call: TRBV5-6; clone_size: NA; j_call: TRBJ2-5; cdr3_aa: ASSFMRETQY
v_call: TRBV2; clone_size: few; j_call: TRBJ1-2; cdr3_aa: ASSPQGVVTRGYT
v_call: TRBV7-2; clone_size: NA; j_call: TRBJ2-5; cdr3_aa: ASRFDPIIETQY
v_call: TRBV4-3; clone_size: NA; j_call: TRBJ2-5; cdr3_aa: ASSRRTSGQGETQY
v_call: TRBV28; clone_size: NA; j_call: TRBJ1-2; cdr3_aa: ASSPTGGLGDYGYT
v_call: TRBV5-1; clone_size: NA; j_call: TRBJ2-5; cdr3_aa: ASSFSFETQY
v_call: TRBV4-1; clone_size: NA; j_call: TRBJ1-3; cdr3_aa: ASSQVDRAGNTIY
v_call: TRBV29-1; clone_size: once; j_call: TRBJ1-5; cdr3_aa: SNADGRGLNQPQH
v_call: TRBV7-2; clone_size: NA; j_call: TRBJ2-7; cdr3_aa: ASTPGGRRTYEQY
v_call: TRBV6-1; clone_size: NA; j_call: TRBJ1-5; cdr3_aa: ASSELGRGYQPQH
v_call: TRBV29-1; clone_size: many; j_call: TRBJ2-5; cdr3_aa: SVLQGARETQY
v_call: TRBV5-6; clone_size: NA; j_call: TRBJ2-5; cdr3_aa: ASSLAGGGWETQY
v_call: TRBV5-3; clone_size: NA; j_call: TRBJ1-1; cdr3_aa: ASSSGGVAF
v_call: TRBV4-3; clone_size: NA; j_call: TRBJ1-4; cdr3_aa: ASSQGGGNEKLF
v_call: TRBV7-2; clone_size: many; j_call: TRBJ2-7; cdr3_aa: ASSLSGQTYEQY
v_call: TRBV5-1; clone_size: NA; j_call: TRBJ2-7; cdr3_aa: ASSFTGPSYEQY
v_call: TRBV9; clone_size: NA; j_call: TRBJ2-1; cdr3_aa: ASSSGLGGGNEQF
v_call: TRBV27; clone_size: NA; j_call: TRBJ1-1; cdr3_aa: ASGRVMNTEAF
v_call: TRBV4-2; clone_size: NA; j_call: TRBJ2-6; cdr3_aa: ASSSRARPVGANVLT
v_call: TRBV28; clone_size: NA; j_call: TRBJ1-5; cdr3_aa: ASSPTGVGNQPQH
v_call: TRBV11-2; clone_size: few; j_call: TRBJ2-5; cdr3_aa: ASSLMETQY
v_call: TRBV11-1; clone_size: NA; j_call: TRBJ2-6; cdr3_aa: ASSFSGANVLT
v_call: TRBV19; clone_size: NA; j_call: TRBJ2-7; cdr3_aa: ASSFVSRGPYEQY
v_call: TRBV11-2; clone_size: NA; j_call: TRBJ2-7; cdr3_aa: ASSLVDRRTGEQY
v_call: TRBV5-4; clone_size: NA; j_call: TRBJ1-3; cdr3_aa: ASSLGQGDGNTIY